The clone carrying this TCR beta chain was detected ten times or more. RNA transcripts provided the source from which TCR beta CDR3 regions were amplified. Using the HTBI primer set, a first-round RT-PCR was run on the TCR CDR3. TCRdb re-called the multiplex PCR reads with MiXCR, one entry per CDR3 protein. Of roughly 380,000 distinct CDR3 sequences listed, roughly 13% were seen once; the top ten hold 5% to 6%. Uncontrolled infection, other autoimmune disease, pregnancy and lactation each barred patients from inclusion. This specimen belongs to a study of T cells in Graves' hyperthyroidism and ophthalmopathy. Trimming took off 6 bases at V and 5 bases at J, with 7 bases between the two ends. The CDR3 totals 11 residues.

The sample taken for sequencing was blood. The chain has TRBV12-3 or TRBV12-4 and TRBJ2-5; no clear D gene. This TCR was sampled from a woman younger than 30 with Graves' hyperthyroidism. The CDR3 nucleotides are TGTGCCAGCAGGCTAGGGGAGACCCAGTACTTC. It yields the protein CASRLGETQYF.